This T cell receptor beta chain was captured in a study of blood T cells in healthy people across ages. Turning to the study itself: Capture via template switching afforded approximately one barcoded beta molecule per two T cells.

This clonotype was seen more than once but under ten times. A second roughly 6 to 12 cycle PCR used barcoded and J-beta primers. There were at least 2.5 million CDR3-containing paired-end reads obtained from each sample. TCRdb redid the calling of the 5' RACE reads with MiXCR, one entry per CDR3 protein. In the table there are 750,000 to 950,000 distinct CDR3 sequences, roughly 24% of which are singletons. These data were also filed under a second study, of T cells of mothers and their children. From that paper: Donation involved three healthy Caucasian mothers and the six children that they had.

The clonotype originates from a boy between 5 and 17 years old in good health. The specimen was blood.

The CDR3 spells CASSLVGATEAFF. The CDR3 bases are TGTGCCAGCAGCTTGGTGGGGGCCACTGAAGCTTTCTTT. The chain uses TRBV5-5 and TRBJ1-1, with D perhaps matching TRBD1 (6 bases). The CDR3 has 13 residues. The germline CDR1 and CDR2 sequences are SGHKS and YYEKEE (reference sequence). Between the trimmed V and J ends, which lost 0 bases and 4 bases, there was a span of 7 bases.